This T cell receptor beta chain derives from a study of cytomegalovirus exposure and HLA in healthy donors. With 60 Vbeta and 13 Jbeta primers, the PCR was carried out. Libraries were prepared by immunoSEQ multiplex PCR; TCRdb keeps only in-frame clonotypes and omits some of them. The table has around 130,000 clones, 70% to 90% seen once. The TCR comes from a middle-aged woman in good health and CMV-seropositive. Sequencing was done on a sample of PBMCs.

CDR3 sequence: CASRHGQVYEQYF. In nucleotides, the CDR3 is TGTGCCAGCAGGCACGGACAGGTCTACGAGCAGTACTTC. This chain links TRBV28 with TRBJ2-7, with 7 bases lining up with TRBD1. The CDR3 is made up of 13 amino acids. Germline CDR1 is MDHEN and CDR2 is SYDVKM. Unmatched junction bases numbered 5, after V lost 6 bases and J lost 3 bases.